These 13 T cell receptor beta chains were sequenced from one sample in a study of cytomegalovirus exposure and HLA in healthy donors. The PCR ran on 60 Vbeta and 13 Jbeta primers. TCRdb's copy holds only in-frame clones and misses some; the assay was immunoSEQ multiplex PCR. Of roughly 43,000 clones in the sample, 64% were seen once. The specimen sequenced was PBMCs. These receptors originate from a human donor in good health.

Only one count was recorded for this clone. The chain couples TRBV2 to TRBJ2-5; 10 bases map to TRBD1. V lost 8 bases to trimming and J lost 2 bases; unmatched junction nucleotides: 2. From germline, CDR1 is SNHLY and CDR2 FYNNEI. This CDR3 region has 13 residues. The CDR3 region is CASGGQGQETQYF. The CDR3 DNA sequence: TGTGCCAGCGGGGGACAGGGGCAAGAGACCCAGTACTTC.

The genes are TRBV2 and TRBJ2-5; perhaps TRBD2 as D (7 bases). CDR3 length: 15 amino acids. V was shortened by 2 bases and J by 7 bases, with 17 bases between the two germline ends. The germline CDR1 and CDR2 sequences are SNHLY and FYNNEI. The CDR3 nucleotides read TGTGCCAGCAGTGAATCGATTGGGAGGGGGGCGACCCAGTACTTC. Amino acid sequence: CASSESIGRGATQYF.

The CDR3 is CASSKAGSTDTQYF. DNA of the CDR3: TGTGCCAGCAGCAAAGCGGGGAGCACAGATACGCAGTATTTT. V is TRBV11-2 and J is TRBJ2-3, with 7 bases lining up with TRBD2. CDR3 length equals 14 residues. The V gene end was trimmed by 5 bases and the J gene end by 0 bases; junction bases not matched to a gene: 2. Germline V CDR1 and CDR2: SGHAT, FQNNGV.

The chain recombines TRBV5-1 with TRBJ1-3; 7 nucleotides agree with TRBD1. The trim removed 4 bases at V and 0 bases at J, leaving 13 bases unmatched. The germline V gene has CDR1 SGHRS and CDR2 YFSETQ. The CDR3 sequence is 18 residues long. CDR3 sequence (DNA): TGCGCCAGCAGCCGGGACAGCCATAATCCTTTCTCTGGAAACACCATATATTTT. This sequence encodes CASSRDSHNPFSGNTIYF.

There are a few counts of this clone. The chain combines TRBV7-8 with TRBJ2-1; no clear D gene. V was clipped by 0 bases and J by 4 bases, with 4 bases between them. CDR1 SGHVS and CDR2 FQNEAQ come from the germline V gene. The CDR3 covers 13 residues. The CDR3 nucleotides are TGTGCCAGCAGCTTAGCCAATTACAATGAGCAGTTCTTC. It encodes CASSLANYNEQFF.

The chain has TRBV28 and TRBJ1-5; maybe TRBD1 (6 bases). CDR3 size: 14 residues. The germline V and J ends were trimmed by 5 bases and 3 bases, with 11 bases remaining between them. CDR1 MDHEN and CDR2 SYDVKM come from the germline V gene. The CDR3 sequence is CASSLRTDNQPQHF. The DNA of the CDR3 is TGTGCCAGCAGTCTACGGACAGACAATCAGCCCCAGCATTTT.

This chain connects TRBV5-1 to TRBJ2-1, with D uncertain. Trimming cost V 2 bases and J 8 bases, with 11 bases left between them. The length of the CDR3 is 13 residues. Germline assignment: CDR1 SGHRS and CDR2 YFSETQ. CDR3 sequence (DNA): TGCGCCAGCAGCTTCCGGTCCGGTCATGAGCAGTTCTTC. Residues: CASSFRSGHEQFF.

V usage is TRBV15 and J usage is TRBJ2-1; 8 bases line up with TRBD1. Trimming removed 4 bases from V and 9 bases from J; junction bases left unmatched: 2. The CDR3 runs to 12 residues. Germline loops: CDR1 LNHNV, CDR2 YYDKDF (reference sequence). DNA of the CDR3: TGTGCCACCAGCAAAGGGACAGGTGAGCAGTTCTTC. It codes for CATSKGTGEQFF.

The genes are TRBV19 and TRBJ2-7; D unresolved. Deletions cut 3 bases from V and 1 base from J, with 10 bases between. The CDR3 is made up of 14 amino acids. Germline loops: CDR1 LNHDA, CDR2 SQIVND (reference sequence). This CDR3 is CASSMIPGSYEQYF. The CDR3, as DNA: TGTGCCAGTAGTATGATCCCGGGTTCCTACGAGCAGTACTTC.

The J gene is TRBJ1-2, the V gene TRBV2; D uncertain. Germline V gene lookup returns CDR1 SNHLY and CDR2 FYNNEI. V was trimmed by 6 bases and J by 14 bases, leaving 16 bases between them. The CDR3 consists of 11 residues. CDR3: CASRGNDPLTF. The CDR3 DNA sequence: TGTGCCAGCAGAGGAAATGACCCACTAACCTTC. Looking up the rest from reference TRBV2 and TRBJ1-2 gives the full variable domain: EPEVTQTPSHQVTQMGQEVILRCVPISNHLYFYWYRQILGQKVEFLVSFYNNEISEKSEIFDDQFSVERPDGSNFTLKIRSTKLEDSAMYFCASRGNDPLTFGSGTRLTVV.

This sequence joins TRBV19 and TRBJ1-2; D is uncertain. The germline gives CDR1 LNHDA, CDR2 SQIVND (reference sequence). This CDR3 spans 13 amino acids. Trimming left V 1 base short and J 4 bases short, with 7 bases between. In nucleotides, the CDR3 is TGTGCCAGTAGTATAGGGTCCGGCTATGGCTACACCTTC. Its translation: CASSIGSGYGYTF.

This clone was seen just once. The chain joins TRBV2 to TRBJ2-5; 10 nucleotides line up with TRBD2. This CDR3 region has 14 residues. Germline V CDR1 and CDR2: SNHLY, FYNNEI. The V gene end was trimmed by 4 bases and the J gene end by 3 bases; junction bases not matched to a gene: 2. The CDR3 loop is CASSVGLAEETQYF. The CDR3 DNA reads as TGTGCCAGCAGTGTAGGACTAGCGGAAGAGACCCAGTACTTC.

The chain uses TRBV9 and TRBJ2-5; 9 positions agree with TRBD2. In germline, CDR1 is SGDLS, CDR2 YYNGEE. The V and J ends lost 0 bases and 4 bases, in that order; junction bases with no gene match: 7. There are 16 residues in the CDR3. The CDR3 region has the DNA TGTGCCAGCAGCGTAGCTGGCGGGGGGGCCCTAGAGACCCAGTACTTC. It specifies CASSVAGGGALETQYF.